The rows below give T cell receptor beta chains drawn from one sample of a study of identical twins. MiXCR was run by TCRdb on the 5' RACE reads, yielding one entry per CDR3 protein. The repertoire holds fewer than 650,000 distinct CDR3 sequences, with roughly 7.1% as singletons. The same data also went into a second study, on yellow fever vaccine responses in identical twins.

Sample: PBMCs. These receptors were collected from a young woman in good health. Each CDR3 is given without its conserved first and last residue. Fields, in order: V gene, clone size, J gene, CDR3 protein. Clone size is not always given. Where it is, it says once, few, many or a class for expanded clones.

>TRBV5-1|few|TRBJ1-2
ASSIGQAYGYT
>TRBV7-9|many|TRBJ2-1
ASSHGQATSYNEQF
>TRBV6-2/TRBV6-3|many|TRBJ2-5
ASSPTGARQETQY
>TRBV11-2|-|TRBJ2-7
ASTWTSGGIYEQY
>TRBV27|-|TRBJ2-2
ASSLYENTGELF
>TRBV5-1|-|TRBJ1-2
ASSLEGTDSGYT
>TRBV7-9|many|TRBJ2-5
ASSLRRGAETQY
>TRBV28|many|TRBJ2-4
ASSFWAGNIQY
>TRBV6-1|many|TRBJ1-1
ASRHGDRGMKGNTEAF
>TRBV29-1|many|TRBJ2-3
SVSPGTPGADTQY
>TRBV24-1|many|TRBJ2-1
ATSAGAYNEQF
>TRBV10-3|-|TRBJ1-2
AISESAGIDGYT
>TRBV4-1|many|TRBJ1-5
ASRQQGAGQPQH
>TRBV28|-|TRBJ2-5
ASSKRLAGGPRLETQY
>TRBV2|many|TRBJ1-1
ASSERESTEAF
>TRBV12-3/TRBV12-4|many|TRBJ2-2
ASSLRLTNTGELF
>TRBV20-1|few|TRBJ1-5
SASVGDQPQH
>TRBV6-1|-|TRBJ2-4
ASSEGSTGGGNIQY
>TRBV19|few|TRBJ2-1
ASTPGGGGSYNEQF
>TRBV28|many|TRBJ1-5
ASSVGSNNQPQH